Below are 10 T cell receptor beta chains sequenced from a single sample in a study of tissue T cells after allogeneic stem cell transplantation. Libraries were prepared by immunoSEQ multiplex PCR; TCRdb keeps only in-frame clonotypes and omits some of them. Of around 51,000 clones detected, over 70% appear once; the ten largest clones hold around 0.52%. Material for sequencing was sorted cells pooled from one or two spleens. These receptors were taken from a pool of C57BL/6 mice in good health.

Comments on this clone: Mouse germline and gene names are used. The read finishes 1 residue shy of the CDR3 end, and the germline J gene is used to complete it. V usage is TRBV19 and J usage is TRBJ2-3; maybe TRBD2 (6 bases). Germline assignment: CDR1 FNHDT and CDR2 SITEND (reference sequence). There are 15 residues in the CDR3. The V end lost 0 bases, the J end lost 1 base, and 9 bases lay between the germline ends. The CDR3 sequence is CASSIAAGGAETLYF. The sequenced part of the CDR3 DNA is TGTGCCAGCAGTATAGCCGCTGGGGGTGCAGAAACGCTGTAT.

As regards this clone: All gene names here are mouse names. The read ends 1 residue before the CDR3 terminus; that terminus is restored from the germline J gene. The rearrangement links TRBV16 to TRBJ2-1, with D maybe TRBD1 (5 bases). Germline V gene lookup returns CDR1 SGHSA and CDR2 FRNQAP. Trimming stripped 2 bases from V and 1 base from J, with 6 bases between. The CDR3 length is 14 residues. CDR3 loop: CASSLKGNYAEQFF. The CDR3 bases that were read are TGTGCAAGCAGCTTAAAGGGGAACTATGCTGAGCAGTTC.

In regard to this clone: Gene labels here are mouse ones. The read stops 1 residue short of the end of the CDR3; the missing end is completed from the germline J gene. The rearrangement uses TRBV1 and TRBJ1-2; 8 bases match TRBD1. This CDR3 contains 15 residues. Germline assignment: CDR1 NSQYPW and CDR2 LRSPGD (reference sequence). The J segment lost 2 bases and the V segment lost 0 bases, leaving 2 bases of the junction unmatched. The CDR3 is CTCSADSGGNSDYTF. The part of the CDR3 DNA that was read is TGCACCTGCAGTGCAGATTCAGGGGGCAACTCCGACTACACC.

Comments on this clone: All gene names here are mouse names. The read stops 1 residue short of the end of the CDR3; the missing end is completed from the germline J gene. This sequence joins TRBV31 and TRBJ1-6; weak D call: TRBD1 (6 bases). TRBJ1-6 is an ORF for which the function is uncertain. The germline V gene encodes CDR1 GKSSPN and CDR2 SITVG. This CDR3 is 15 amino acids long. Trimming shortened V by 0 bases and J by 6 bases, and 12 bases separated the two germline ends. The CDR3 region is CAWSLGGGGNSPLYF. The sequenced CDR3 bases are TGTGCCTGGAGTCTAGGAGGGGGTGGTAATTCGCCCCTCTAC.

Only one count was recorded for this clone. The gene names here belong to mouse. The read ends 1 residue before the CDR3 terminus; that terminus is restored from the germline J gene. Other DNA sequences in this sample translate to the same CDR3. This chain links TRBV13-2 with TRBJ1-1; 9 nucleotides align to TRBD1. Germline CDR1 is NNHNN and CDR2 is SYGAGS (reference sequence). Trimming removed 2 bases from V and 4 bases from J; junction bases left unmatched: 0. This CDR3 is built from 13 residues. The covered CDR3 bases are TGTGCCAGCGGTGAGGGACAGGGCACAGAAGTCTTC. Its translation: CASGEGQGTEVF. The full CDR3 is CASGEGQGTEVFF.

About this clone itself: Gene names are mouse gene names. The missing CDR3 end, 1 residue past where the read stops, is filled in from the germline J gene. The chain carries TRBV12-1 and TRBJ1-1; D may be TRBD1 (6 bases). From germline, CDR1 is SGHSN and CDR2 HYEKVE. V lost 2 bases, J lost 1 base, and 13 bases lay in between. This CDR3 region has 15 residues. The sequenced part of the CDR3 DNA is TGTGCCAGCTCTCCCCTAGGGGGAGTGAACACAGAAGTCTTC. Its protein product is CASSPLGGVNTEVF. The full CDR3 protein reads CASSPLGGVNTEVFF. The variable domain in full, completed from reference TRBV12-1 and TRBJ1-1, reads DSGVVQSPRHIIKEKGGRSVLTCIPISGHSNVVWYQQTLGKELKFLIQHYEKVERDKGFLPSRFSVQQFDDYHSEMNMSALELEDSAMYFCASSPLGGVNTEVFFGKGTRLTVV.

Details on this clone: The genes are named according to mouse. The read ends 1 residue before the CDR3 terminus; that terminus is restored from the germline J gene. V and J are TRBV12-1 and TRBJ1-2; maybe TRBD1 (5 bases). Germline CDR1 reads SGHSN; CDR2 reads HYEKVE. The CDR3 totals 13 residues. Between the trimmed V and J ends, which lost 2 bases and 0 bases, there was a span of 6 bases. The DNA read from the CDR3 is TGTGCCAGCTCTCCGACAGCAAACTCCGACTACACC. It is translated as CASSPTANSDYT. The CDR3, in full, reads CASSPTANSDYTF.

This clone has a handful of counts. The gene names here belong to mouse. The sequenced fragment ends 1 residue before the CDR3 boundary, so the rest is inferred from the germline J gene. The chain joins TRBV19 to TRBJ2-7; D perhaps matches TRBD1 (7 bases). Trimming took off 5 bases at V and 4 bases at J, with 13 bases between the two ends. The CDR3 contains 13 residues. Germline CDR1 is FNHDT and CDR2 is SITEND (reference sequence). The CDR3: CASSRGDRYEQYF. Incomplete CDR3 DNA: TGTGCCAGCAGCCGGGGGGACAGATATGAACAGTAC.

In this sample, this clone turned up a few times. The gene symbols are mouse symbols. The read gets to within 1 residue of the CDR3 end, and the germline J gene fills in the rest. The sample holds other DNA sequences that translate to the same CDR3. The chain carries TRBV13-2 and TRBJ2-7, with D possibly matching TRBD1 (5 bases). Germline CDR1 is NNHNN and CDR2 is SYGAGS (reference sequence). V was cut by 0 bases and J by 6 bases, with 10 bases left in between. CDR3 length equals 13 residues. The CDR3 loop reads CASGDAGGVEQYF. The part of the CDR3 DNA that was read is TGTGCCAGCGGTGATGCCGGAGGGGTTGAACAGTAC.

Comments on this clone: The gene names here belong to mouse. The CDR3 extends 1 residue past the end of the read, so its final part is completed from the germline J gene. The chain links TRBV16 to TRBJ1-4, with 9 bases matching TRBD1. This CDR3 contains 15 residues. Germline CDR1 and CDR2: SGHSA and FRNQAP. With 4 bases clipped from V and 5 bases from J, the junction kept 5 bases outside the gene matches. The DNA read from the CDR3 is TGTGCAAGCAGCTATGGACAGGGGAGGAACGAAAGATTATTT. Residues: CASSYGQGRNERLF. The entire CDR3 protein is CASSYGQGRNERLFF.